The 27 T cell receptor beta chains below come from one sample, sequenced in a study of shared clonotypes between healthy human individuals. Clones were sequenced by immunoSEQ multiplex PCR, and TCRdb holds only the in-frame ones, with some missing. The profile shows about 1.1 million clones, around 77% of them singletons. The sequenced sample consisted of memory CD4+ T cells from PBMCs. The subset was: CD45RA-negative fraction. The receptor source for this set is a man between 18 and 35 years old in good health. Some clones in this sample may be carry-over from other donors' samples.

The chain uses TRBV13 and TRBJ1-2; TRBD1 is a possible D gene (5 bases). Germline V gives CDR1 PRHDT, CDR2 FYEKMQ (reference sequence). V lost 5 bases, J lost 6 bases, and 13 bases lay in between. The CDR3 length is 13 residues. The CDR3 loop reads CASSLGGGDGYTF. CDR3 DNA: TGTGCCAGCAGCCTCGGGGGAGGAGATGGCTACACCTTC.

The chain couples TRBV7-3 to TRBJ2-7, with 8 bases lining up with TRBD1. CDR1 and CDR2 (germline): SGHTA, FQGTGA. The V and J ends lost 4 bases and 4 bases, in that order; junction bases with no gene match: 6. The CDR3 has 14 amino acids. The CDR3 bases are TGTGCCAGCAGCTCCTCAGGGGGCGGGTACGAGCAGTACTTC. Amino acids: CASSSSGGGYEQYF.

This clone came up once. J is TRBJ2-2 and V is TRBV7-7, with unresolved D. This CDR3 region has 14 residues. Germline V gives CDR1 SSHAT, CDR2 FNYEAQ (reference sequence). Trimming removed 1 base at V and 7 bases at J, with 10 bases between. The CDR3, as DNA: TGTGCCAGCAGCTTAGATGGGGTTGACGGGGAGCTGTTTTTT. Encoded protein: CASSLDGVDGELFF.

The CDR3 reads CASSLGDASDTQYF. The CDR3 bases are TGCGCCAGCAGCTTAGGGGACGCCTCAGATACGCAGTATTTT. V usage is TRBV5-1 and J usage is TRBJ2-3; perhaps D is TRBD1 or TRBD2 (5 bases each). Germline CDR1 and CDR2: SGHRS and YFSETQ. There are 14 residues in the CDR3. Trimming removed 2 bases from V and 4 bases from J, with 11 bases in between.

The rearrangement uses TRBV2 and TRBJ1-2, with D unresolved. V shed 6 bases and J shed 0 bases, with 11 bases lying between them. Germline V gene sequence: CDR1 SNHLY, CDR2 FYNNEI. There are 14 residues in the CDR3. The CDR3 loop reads CASSPEHTNYGYTF. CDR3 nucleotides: TGTGCCAGCAGCCCAGAGCATACTAACTATGGCTACACCTTC.

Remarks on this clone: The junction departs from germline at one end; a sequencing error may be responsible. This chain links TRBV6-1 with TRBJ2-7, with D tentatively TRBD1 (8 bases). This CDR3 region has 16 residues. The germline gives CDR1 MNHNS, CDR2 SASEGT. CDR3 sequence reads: CASSEGTGLDLYEQYF. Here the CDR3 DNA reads TGTGCCAGCAGCGAAGGGACAGGACTAGATTTGTACGAGCAGTACTTC.

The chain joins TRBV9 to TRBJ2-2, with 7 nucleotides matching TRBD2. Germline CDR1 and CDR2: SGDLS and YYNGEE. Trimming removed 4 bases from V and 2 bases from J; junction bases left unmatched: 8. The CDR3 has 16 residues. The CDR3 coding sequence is TGTGCCAGCAGCACATCGCTAGCGGACAACACCGGGGAGCTGTTTTTT. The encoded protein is CASSTSLADNTGELFF.

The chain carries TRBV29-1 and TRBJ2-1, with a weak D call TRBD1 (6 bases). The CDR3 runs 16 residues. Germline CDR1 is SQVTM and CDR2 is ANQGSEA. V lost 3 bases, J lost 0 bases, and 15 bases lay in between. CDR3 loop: CSVEVLRGISYNEQFF. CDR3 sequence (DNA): TGCAGCGTTGAGGTTCTCAGGGGCATCTCCTACAATGAGCAGTTCTTC.

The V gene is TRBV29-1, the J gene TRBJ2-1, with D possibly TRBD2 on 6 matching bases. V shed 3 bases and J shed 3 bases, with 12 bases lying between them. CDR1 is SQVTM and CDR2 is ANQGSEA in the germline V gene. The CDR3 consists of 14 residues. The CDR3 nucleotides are TGCAGCGTTGAGCGGGATGGTGTCTACAATGAGCAGTTCTTC. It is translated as CSVERDGVYNEQFF.

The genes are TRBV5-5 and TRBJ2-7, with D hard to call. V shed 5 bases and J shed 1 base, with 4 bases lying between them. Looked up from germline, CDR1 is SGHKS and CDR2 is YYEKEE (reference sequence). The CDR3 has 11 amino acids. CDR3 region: CASRGSYEQYF. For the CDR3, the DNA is TGTGCCAGCAGGGGGTCCTACGAGCAGTACTTC.

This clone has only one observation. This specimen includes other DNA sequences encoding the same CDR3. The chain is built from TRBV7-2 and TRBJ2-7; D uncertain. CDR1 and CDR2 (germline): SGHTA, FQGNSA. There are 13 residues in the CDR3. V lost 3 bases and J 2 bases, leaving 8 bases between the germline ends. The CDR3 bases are TGTGCCAGCAGCTTGGGCAGGACCTACGAGCAGTACTTC. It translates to CASSLGRTYEQYF. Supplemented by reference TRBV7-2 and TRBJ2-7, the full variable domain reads GAGVSQSPSNKVTEKGKDVELRCDPISGHTALYWYRQSLGQGLEFLIYFQGNSAPDKSGLPSDRFSAERTGGSVSTLTIQRTQQEDSAVYLCASSLGRTYEQYFGPGTRLTVT.

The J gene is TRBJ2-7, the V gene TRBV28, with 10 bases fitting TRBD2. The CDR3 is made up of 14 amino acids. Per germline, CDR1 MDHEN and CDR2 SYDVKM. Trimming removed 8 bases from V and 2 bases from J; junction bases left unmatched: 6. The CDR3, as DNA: TGTGCCAGCGGAATAGCGGGAGGCCCCTACGAGCAGTACTTC. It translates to CASGIAGGPYEQYF.

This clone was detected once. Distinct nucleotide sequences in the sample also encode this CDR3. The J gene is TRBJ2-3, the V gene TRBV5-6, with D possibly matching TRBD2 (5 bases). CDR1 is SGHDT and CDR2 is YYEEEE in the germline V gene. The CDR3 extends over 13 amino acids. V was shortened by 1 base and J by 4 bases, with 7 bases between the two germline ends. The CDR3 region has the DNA TGTGCCAGCAGCTTGCCCGGGGCAGATACGCAGTATTTT. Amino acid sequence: CASSLPGADTQYF.

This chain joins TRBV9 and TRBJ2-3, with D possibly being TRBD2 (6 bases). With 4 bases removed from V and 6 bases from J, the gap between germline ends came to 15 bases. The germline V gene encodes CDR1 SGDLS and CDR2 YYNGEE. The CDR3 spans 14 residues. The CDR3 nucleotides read TGTGCCAGCAGCCGTGGAGGGCCCCCCGATACGCAGTATTTT. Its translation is CASSRGGPPDTQYF.

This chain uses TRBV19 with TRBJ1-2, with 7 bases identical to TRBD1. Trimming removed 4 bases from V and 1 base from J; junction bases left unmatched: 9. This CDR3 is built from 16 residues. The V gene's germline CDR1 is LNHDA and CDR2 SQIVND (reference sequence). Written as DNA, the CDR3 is TGTGCCAGTAGTACCCACCGCGACAGGGTTAACTATGGCTACACCTTC. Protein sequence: CASSTHRDRVNYGYTF.

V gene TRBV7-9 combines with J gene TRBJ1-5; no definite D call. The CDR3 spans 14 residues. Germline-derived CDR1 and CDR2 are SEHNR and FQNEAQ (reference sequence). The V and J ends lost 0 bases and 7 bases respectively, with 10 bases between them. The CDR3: CASSLAGGGQPQHF. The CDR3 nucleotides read TGTGCCAGCAGCTTAGCGGGAGGAGGACAGCCCCAGCATTTT.

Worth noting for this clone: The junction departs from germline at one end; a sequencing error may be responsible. The CDR3 nucleotides read TGTGCCAGCTCACCACGAGACCAGGAGACCCAGTACTTC. Translating it yields CASSPRDQETQYF. V usage is TRBV18 and J usage is TRBJ2-5; D gene ambiguous. CDR1 and CDR2 (germline): KGHSH, LQKENI. This CDR3 has 13 amino acids.

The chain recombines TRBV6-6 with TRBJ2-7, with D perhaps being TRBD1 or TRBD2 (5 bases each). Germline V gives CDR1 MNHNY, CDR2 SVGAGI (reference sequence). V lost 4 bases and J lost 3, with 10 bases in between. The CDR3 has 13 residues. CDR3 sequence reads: CASSWDPIYEQYF. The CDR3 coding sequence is TGTGCCAGCAGTTGGGACCCCATCTACGAGCAGTACTTC.

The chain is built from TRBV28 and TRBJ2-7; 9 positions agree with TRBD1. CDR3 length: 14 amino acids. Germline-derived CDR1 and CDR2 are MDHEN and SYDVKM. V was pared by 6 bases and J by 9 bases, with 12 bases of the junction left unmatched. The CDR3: CASRPGQGRRGQYF. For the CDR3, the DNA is TGTGCCAGCAGGCCGGGACAGGGCCGACGGGGGCAGTACTTC.

The CDR3 here is CATSRVPGLGETQYF. As DNA, the CDR3 is TGTGCCACCAGCAGGGTTCCGGGACTAGGGGAGACCCAGTACTTC. This chain links TRBV15 with TRBJ2-5; TRBD2 agrees at 8 bases. V was clipped by 3 bases and J by 5 bases; unmatched bases: 8. Germline V gene lookup returns CDR1 LNHNV and CDR2 YYDKDF (reference sequence). This CDR3 spans 15 amino acids.

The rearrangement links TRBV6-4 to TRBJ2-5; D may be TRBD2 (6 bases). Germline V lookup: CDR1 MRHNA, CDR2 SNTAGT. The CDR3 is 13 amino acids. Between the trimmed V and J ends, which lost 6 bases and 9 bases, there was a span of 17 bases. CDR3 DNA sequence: TGTGCCAGCAGAGCGGGCCCAGAATATCCCCAGTACTTC. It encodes CASRAGPEYPQYF.

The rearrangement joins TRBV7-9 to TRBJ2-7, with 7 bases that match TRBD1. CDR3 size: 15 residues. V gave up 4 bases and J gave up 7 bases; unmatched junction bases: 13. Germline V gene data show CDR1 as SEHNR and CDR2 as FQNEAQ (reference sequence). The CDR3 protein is CASSSDREPPFEQYF. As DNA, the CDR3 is TGTGCCAGCAGCTCCGACAGGGAGCCTCCCTTTGAGCAGTACTTC.

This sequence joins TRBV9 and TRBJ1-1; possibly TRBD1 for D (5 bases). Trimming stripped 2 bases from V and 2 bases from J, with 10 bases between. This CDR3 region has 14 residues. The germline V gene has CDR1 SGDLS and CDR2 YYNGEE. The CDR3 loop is CASSVDSHNTEAFF. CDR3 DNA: TGTGCCAGCAGCGTCGACAGCCACAACACTGAAGCTTTCTTT. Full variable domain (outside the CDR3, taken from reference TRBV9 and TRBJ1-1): DSGVTQTPKHLITATGQRVTLRCSPRSGDLSVYWYQQSLDQGLQFLIQYYNGEERAKGNILERFSAQQFPDLHSELNLSSLELGDSALYFCASSVDSHNTEAFFGQGTRLTVV.

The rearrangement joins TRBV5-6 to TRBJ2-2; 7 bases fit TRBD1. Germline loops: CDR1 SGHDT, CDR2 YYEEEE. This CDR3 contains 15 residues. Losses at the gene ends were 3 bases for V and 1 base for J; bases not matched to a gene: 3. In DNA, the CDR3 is TGTGCCAGCAGCTGGGACAGCCTGAACACCGGGGAGCTGTTTTTT. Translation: CASSWDSLNTGELFF.

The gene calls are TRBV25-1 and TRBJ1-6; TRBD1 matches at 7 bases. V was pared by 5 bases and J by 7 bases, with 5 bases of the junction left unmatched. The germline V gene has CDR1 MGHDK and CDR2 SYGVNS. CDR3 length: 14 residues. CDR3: CASSQGGMNSPLHF. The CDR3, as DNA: TGTGCCAGCAGTCAGGGGGGGATGAATTCACCCCTCCACTTT.

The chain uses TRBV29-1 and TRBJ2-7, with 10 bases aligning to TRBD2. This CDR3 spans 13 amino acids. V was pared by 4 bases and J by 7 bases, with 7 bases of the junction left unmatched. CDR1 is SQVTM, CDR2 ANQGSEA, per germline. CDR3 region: CSVATSGTDEQYF. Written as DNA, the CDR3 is TGCAGCGTTGCTACTAGCGGGACAGATGAGCAGTACTTC.

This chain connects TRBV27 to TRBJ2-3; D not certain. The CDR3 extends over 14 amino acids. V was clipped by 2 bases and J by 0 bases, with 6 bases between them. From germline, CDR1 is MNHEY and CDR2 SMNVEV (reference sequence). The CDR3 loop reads CASSLKGSTDTQYF. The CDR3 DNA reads TGTGCCAGCAGTTTAAAGGGAAGCACAGATACGCAGTATTTT.